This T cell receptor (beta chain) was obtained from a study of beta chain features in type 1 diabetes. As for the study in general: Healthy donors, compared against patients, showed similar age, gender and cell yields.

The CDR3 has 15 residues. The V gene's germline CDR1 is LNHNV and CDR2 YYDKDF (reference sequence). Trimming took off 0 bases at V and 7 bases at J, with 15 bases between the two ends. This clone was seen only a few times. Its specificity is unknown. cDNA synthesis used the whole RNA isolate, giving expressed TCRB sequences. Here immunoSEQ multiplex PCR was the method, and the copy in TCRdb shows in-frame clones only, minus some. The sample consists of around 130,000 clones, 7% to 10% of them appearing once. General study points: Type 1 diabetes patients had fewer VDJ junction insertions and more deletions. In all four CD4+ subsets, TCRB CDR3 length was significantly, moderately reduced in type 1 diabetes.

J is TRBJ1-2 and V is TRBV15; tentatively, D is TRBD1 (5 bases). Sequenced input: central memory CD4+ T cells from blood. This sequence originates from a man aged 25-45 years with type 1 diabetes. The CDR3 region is CATSRDLGRRGGYTF. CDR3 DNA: TGTGCCACCAGCAGAGACTTGGGGCGGCGGGGTGGCTACACCTTC.